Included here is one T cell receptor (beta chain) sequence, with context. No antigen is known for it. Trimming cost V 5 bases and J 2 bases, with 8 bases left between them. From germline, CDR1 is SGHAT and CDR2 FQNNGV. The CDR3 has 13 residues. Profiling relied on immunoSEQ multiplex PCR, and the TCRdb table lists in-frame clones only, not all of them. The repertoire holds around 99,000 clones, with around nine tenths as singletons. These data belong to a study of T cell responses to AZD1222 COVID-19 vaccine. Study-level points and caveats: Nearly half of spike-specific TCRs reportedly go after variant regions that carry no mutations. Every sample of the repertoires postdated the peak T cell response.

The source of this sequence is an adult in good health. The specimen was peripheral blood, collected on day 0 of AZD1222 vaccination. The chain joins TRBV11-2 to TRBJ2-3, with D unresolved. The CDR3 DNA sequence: TGTGCCAGCAGCGACCGTTACACAGATACGCAGTATTTT. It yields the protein CASSDRYTDTQYF. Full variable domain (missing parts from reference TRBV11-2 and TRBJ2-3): EAGVAQSPRYKIIEKRQSVAFWCNPISGHATLYWYQQILGQGPKLLIQFQNNGVVDDSQLPKDRFSAERLKGVDSTLKIQPAKLEDSAVYLCASSDRYTDTQYFGPGTRLTVL.